This TCR beta chain was obtained from a study of T cells in Graves' hyperthyroidism and ophthalmopathy. Broader study findings: Stable hyperthyroidism was told apart from ophthalmopathy by a model built on 13 V-J features.

This clonotype was detected a few times. No antigen is known for it. The blood was taken when hyperthyroidism was first diagnosed, before any ophthalmopathy symptoms showed up. Researchers took RNA transcripts and amplified the TCR beta CDR3 regions from them. During a first-round RT-PCR of the TCR CDR3, the HTBI primer set was used. Each CDR3 protein gets one entry after TCRdb re-called the multiplex PCR reads with MiXCR. The data show some 270,000 distinct CDR3 sequences, about an eighth seen once. The CDR3 contains 15 residues. V dropped 5 bases and J dropped 6 bases, with 17 bases sitting between them. CDR1 and CDR2 from the germline V gene are MNHEY and SMNVEV (reference sequence).

Sequencing input: blood. The J gene is TRBJ2-1, the V gene TRBV27; D is unresolved. The TCR was taken from a woman aged 25 to 39 with Graves' hyperthyroidism that later progressed to Graves' ophthalmopathy. Here the CDR3 DNA reads TGTGCCAGCAGTGGGGTAACCGGCTGGGGCAATGAGCAGTTCTTC. It specifies CASSGVTGWGNEQFF.